This paragraph covers one TCR beta chain sequence. Original handling: Reference gene primers were amplified, and this amplification served to estimate nucleated cell counts. TCRdb keeps only in-frame clones here, not all; method: immunoSEQ multiplex PCR. V and J calls plus clone size are reproduced from that table; the DNA served to infer D and trimming. This table holds about 180,000 clones, about 85% found once. After removal of 3 bases from V and 2 bases from J, the junction contained 11 bases not matched to a gene. The CDR3 length is 17 residues. The germline gives CDR1 LGHNT, CDR2 FRNRAP. It was during active infection that Seattle patients were enrolled and then longitudinally followed. The data belong to a study of blood T cell repertoires in COVID-19. Overall study: The United States, Italy and Spain provided the acute and convalescent COVID-19 samples. T cells, B-cell-depleted T cells, or PBMCs supplied cDNA or gDNA.

The J gene is TRBJ2-3, the V gene TRBV12-5, with 7 bases identical to TRBD1. The receptor was isolated from a person aged 70 to 79 with COVID-19, enrolled during active disease. The source material was peripheral blood. CDR3 sequence: CASGFNLPGQNTDTQYF. DNA of the CDR3: TGTGCTAGTGGTTTTAATCTCCCGGGACAGAACACAGATACGCAGTATTTT.